This TCR beta chain came from a study of blood T cell repertoires in COVID-19. About the research overall: The origin of the acute and convalescent COVID-19 samples was the United States, Italy and Spain.

As handled by the study authors: Quantification of nucleated cells was approximated via reference gene primer amplification. Method: immunoSEQ multiplex PCR; TCRdb's copy keeps in-frame clones and lacks some. V, J and clone size are those of that table, while D and trimming were read from the DNA. Seen here are roughly 300,000 clones, around 87% observed once, and the top ten hold around 8%. The CDR3 totals 16 residues. CDR1 SGHNT and CDR2 YYREEE come from the germline V gene (reference sequence). Trimming cost V 4 bases and J 4 bases; bases outside gene matches: 9. The clonotype was recovered from a woman aged 45-59 years who had recovered from COVID-19. The gene calls are TRBV5-4 and TRBJ2-3, with 10 positions matching TRBD2. Sequencing was performed on peripheral blood. The CDR3 sequence: CASSSTSGAVSDTQYF. The CDR3 DNA follows: TGTGCCAGCAGCAGCACTAGCGGGGCGGTTTCAGATACGCAGTATTTT.